Sequencing of this T cell receptor beta chain was carried out in a study of blood T cell repertoires in COVID-19. The repertoire was sequenced with immunoSEQ multiplex PCR; TCRdb's copy has only in-frame clones and lacks some. Found here are about 200,000 clones, 70% to 90% of them singletons; the top ten hold 7.5% to 10%. Clinical history as reported by participants underpinned cohort assignment. Each recovered donor of Cohort 3 presented with two negative PCRs, clearance, or symptom resolution. The CDR3 contains 13 residues. Material for sequencing was PBMCs or T cells enriched from blood (not recorded which). This sequence was found in a woman between 18 and 29 years old who had recovered from COVID-19. The V call is TRBV21-1, the J call TRBJ1-2; whether TRBD1, the table's D call, matches the DNA was not checked. TRBV21-1 is reported as a pseudogene. CDR3 region: CASSNTTGYGYTF. In DNA form, the CDR3 reads TGTGCCAGCAGCAACACCACAGGGTATGGCTACACCTTC.